The 20 T cell receptor beta chains given below trace back to one sample, sequenced in a study of shared clonotypes between healthy human individuals. CD45RO-negative CD8 cells positively selected for CCR7 made up the naive population, which excluded terminally differentiated effector memory CD45RA+ cells. Clones were read by immunoSEQ multiplex PCR, and TCRdb kept only the in-frame ones, dropping some. Among approximately 840,000 clones listed, around 96% were seen once. The sequencing input was naive CD8+ T cells sorted from blood. These receptors originate from a man aged 30-40 years in good health.

This clone has just one count. J is TRBJ2-7 and V is TRBV7-2; tentative D call: TRBD1 (6 bases). The CDR3 is 16 amino acids. Trimming took off 4 bases at V and 7 bases at J, with 23 bases between the two ends. Per germline, CDR1 SGHTA and CDR2 FQGNSA. The CDR3 spells CASSSSQGGQGHEQYF. CDR3 sequence (DNA): TGTGCCAGCAGCTCCTCCCAGGGTGGGCAGGGGCATGAGCAGTACTTC.

The chain is built from TRBV29-1 and TRBJ1-1, with 7 bases aligning to TRBD1. The CDR3 has 10 amino acids. Germline trimming cut 3 bases from V and 8 bases from J; bases unmatched to any gene: 0. The germline V gene has CDR1 SQVTM and CDR2 ANQGSEA. Written as DNA, the CDR3 is TGCAGCGTTGAGGACAGGGAAGCTTTCTTT. Encoded protein: CSVEDREAFF.

The chain employs TRBV10-2 and TRBJ2-5; the match to TRBD2 covers 11 bases. CDR1 WSHSY and CDR2 SAAADI come from the germline V gene. CDR3 length equals 15 residues. V shed 2 bases, J shed 5 bases, and the junction held 4 bases outside the gene matches. CDR3 in DNA: TGCGCCAGCAGTGAGGGGACTAGCGGCTGGGAGACCCAGTACTTC. Protein product: CASSEGTSGWETQYF.

The chain has TRBV18 and TRBJ2-2, with 10 bases aligning to TRBD1. Germline CDR1 KGHSH, CDR2 LQKENI. Trimming at V came to 3 bases and at J to 3 bases, leaving 1 base not matched to a gene. The CDR3 has 15 amino acids. The CDR3 nucleotides are TGTGCCAGCTCACCGGACAGGGGGTACACCGGGGAGCTGTTTTTT. Residues: CASSPDRGYTGELFF.

The chain links TRBV9 to TRBJ2-1; 10 positions match TRBD2. V lost 0 bases, J lost 15 bases, and 12 bases stayed unmatched. The CDR3 sequence is 15 residues long. Germline V gene lookup returns CDR1 SGDLS and CDR2 YYNGEE. The CDR3 sequence: CASSVDEREGQIRFF. The CDR3 DNA reads TGTGCCAGCAGCGTAGATGAGCGGGAGGGCCAAATTCGGTTCTTC.

The sample holds one count of this clone. Here the CDR3 DNA reads TGCAGCGTGGAGGGACAGGCAATGGAGACCCAGTACTTC. It translates to CSVEGQAMETQYF. The rearrangement joins TRBV29-1 to TRBJ2-5, with TRBD1 matching 8 bases. CDR1 is SQVTM and CDR2 is ANQGSEA in the germline V gene. This CDR3 has 13 amino acids. With 6 bases clipped from V and 5 bases from J, the junction kept 8 bases outside the gene matches.

This clone was recorded a few times. The rearrangement joins TRBV27 to TRBJ2-2; D uncertain. Germline CDR1 is MNHEY and CDR2 is SMNVEV (reference sequence). This CDR3 has 13 residues. Trimming shortened V by 3 bases and J by 5 bases, and 7 bases separated the two germline ends. CDR3 DNA: TGTGCCAGCAGTTTCACCCTGACCGGGGAGCTGTTTTTT. Amino acids: CASSFTLTGELFF.

This chain links TRBV7-9 with TRBJ2-5; 11 bases line up with TRBD2. The CDR3 runs to 14 residues. J was trimmed by 4 bases and V by 3 bases; bases with no gene match: 1. Germline V lookup: CDR1 SEHNR, CDR2 FQNEAQ (reference sequence). CDR3 loop: CASSFLAGGETQYF. As DNA, the CDR3 is TGTGCCAGCAGCTTCCTAGCGGGAGGAGAGACCCAGTACTTC.

This clone was seen more than once but under ten times. V gene TRBV4-1 combines with J gene TRBJ2-7, with D unclear. Germline lookup yields CDR1 MGHRA and CDR2 YSYEKL. This CDR3 is built from 12 residues. The V and J ends lost 2 bases and 6 bases respectively, with 8 bases between them. The CDR3 is CASSQPSGEQYF. In nucleotides, the CDR3 is TGCGCCAGCAGCCAACCGAGTGGCGAGCAGTACTTC.

The CDR3 here is CSGAGTGPSGANVLTF. CDR3 sequence (DNA): TGCAGCGGTGCCGGGACAGGGCCCTCTGGGGCCAACGTCCTGACTTTC. The V call is TRBV29-1, the J call TRBJ2-6; 9 nucleotides align to TRBD1. This CDR3 is built from 16 residues. Trimming removed 7 bases from V and 0 bases from J; junction bases left unmatched: 7. CDR1 is SQVTM, CDR2 ANQGSEA, per germline.

V is TRBV2 and J is TRBJ2-3; D is uncertain. Between the trimmed V and J ends, which lost 3 bases and 0 bases, there was a span of 13 bases. The CDR3 loop spans 16 amino acids. The germline V gene encodes CDR1 SNHLY and CDR2 FYNNEI. CDR3 nucleotides: TGTGCCAGCAGTGACAGGTTTGATTCTAGCACAGATACGCAGTATTTT. Amino acids: CASSDRFDSSTDTQYF.

The chain couples TRBV29-1 to TRBJ2-2; a weak D match, TRBD2 (6 bases). There are 13 residues in the CDR3. With 7 bases removed from V and 2 bases from J, the gap between germline ends came to 11 bases. Germline V lookup: CDR1 SQVTM, CDR2 ANQGSEA. The CDR3 coding sequence is TGCAGCGCCCCGGGAGCTAACACCGGGGAGCTGTTTTTT. Its translation: CSAPGANTGELFF.

The chain carries TRBV9 and TRBJ2-1; D call uncertain. The CDR3 totals 12 residues. V was clipped by 6 bases and J by 6 bases, with 10 bases between them. Germline values: CDR1 SGDLS, CDR2 YYNGEE. CDR3 nucleotides: TGTGCCAGCAACGGCCCTGGCAATGAGCAGTTCTTC. This codes for CASNGPGNEQFF. Drawing the rest from reference TRBV9 and TRBJ2-1, the complete variable domain is DSGVTQTPKHLITATGQRVTLRCSPRSGDLSVYWYQQSLDQGLQFLIQYYNGEERAKGNILERFSAQQFPDLHSELNLSSLELGDSALYFCASNGPGNEQFFGPGTRLTVL.

The chain combines TRBV4-1 with TRBJ2-7; tentative D call: TRBD1 (6 bases). Per the germline V gene, CDR1 is MGHRA and CDR2 is YSYEKL. V was shortened by 3 bases and J by 3 bases, with 15 bases between the two germline ends. This CDR3 is built from 15 residues. The DNA for the CDR3 is TGCGCCAGCAGCCAGTCGCAGGGGCTAAACTACGAGCAGTACTTC. It yields the protein CASSQSQGLNYEQYF.

J is TRBJ2-2 and V is TRBV7-9; 8 nucleotides line up with TRBD1. Germline CDR1 reads SEHNR; CDR2 reads FQNEAQ (reference sequence). Germline trimming cut 3 bases from V and 10 bases from J; bases unmatched to any gene: 7. The CDR3 runs to 14 residues. Here the CDR3 reads CASSFLDREEELFF. As DNA, the CDR3 is TGTGCCAGCAGCTTTCTGGACAGGGAGGAGGAGCTGTTTTTT.

For this clone: The junction shows a germline mismatch at one end, possibly a read error. V gene TRBV5-1 combines with J gene TRBJ2-7; D is unresolved. Germline CDR1 reads SGHRS; CDR2 reads YFSETQ. The CDR3 sequence is 12 residues long. CDR3 sequence (DNA): TGCGCCAGCAGCTTGGATTCCTCCGAGCAGTACTTC. It specifies CASSLDSSEQYF.

The chain joins TRBV6-6 to TRBJ2-7; no definite D call. The CDR3 totals 13 residues. V was cut by 6 bases and J by 4 bases, with 13 bases left in between. CDR1 is MNHNY, CDR2 SVGAGI, per germline (reference sequence). The CDR3 region is CASSYPPGYEQYF. For the CDR3, the DNA is TGTGCCAGCAGCTATCCCCCGGGTTACGAGCAGTACTTC.

CDR3 sequence reads: CASSSGTGRNTIYF. The CDR3 DNA reads TGTGCCAGCAGCTCCGGGACAGGGAGGAACACCATATATTTT. This chain uses TRBV5-5 with TRBJ1-3; 9 bases agree with TRBD1. Germline V gene data show CDR1 as SGHKS and CDR2 as YYEKEE (reference sequence). CDR3 length equals 14 residues. V lost 3 bases and J lost 7; bases outside the gene matches: 5.

The chain carries TRBV7-2 and TRBJ1-1; D might be TRBD1 (5 bases). The CDR3 covers 15 residues. Germline values: CDR1 SGHTA, CDR2 FQGNSA. Trimming took off 5 bases at V and 5 bases at J, with 18 bases between the two ends. The CDR3 here is CASSPREGLGTEAFF. CDR3 nucleotide sequence: TGTGCCAGCAGCCCTCGTGAGGGGCTGGGAACTGAAGCTTTCTTT.

V and J are TRBV29-1 and TRBJ2-2; D ambiguous. Trimming shortened V by 3 bases and J by 2 bases, and 7 bases separated the two germline ends. The CDR3 is made up of 13 amino acids. Germline V lookup: CDR1 SQVTM, CDR2 ANQGSEA. The CDR3, as DNA: TGCAGCGTTGATTACAGCAACACCGGGGAGCTGTTTTTT. Amino acids: CSVDYSNTGELFF.